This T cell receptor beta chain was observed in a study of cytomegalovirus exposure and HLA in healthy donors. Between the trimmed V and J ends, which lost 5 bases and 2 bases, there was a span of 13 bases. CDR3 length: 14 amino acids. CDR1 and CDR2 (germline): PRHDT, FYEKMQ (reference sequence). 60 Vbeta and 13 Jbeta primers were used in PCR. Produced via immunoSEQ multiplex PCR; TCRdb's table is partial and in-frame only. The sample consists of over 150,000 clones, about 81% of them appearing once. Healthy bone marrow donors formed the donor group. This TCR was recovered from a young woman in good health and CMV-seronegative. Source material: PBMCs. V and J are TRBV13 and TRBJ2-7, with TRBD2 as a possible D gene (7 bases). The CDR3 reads CASSPQGLTYEQYF. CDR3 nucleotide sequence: TGTGCCAGCAGCCCACAGGGACTAACCTACGAGCAGTACTTC. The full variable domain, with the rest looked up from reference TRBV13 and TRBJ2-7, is AAGVIQSPRHLIKEKRETATLKCYPIPRHDTVYWYQQGPGQDPQFLISFYEKMQSDKGSIPDRFSAQQFSDYHSELNMSSLELGDSALYFCASSPQGLTYEQYFGPGTRLTVT.